A single sample is the source of the 19 T cell receptor beta chains below, sequenced in a study of T cells in Graves' hyperthyroidism and ophthalmopathy. Regions amplified from RNA transcripts were the TCR beta CDR3 regions. The HTBI primer set served for first-round RT-PCR of the TCR CDR3. TCRdb reanalysed the multiplex PCR reads using MiXCR and keeps one entry per CDR3 protein. The top ten hold about 14% of the sample, which has over 200,000 distinct CDR3 sequences, 13% to 15% seen once. Material for sequencing was blood. These TCRs come from a woman between 40 and 55 years old with Graves' hyperthyroidism that later progressed to Graves' ophthalmopathy.

This clonotype was counted at least ten times. This chain uses TRBV18 with TRBJ2-7; TRBD1 agrees at 11 bases. CDR1 and CDR2 from the germline V gene are KGHSH and LQKENI. Trimming at V came to 8 bases and at J to 3 bases, leaving 3 bases not matched to a gene. The CDR3 loop spans 13 amino acids. CDR3 nucleotides: TGTGCCAGCCGGGGGACAGGGGGCTACGAGCAGTACTTC. Amino acid sequence: CASRGTGGYEQYF.

This clonotype was seen at least ten times. The chain links TRBV29-1 to TRBJ2-3; D is unclear. The CDR3 covers 13 residues. CDR1 and CDR2 from the germline V gene are SQVTM and ANQGSEA. V gave up 6 bases and J gave up 2 bases, with 12 bases separating them. The CDR3 here is CSVLGAPTDTQYF. Written as DNA, the CDR3 is TGCAGCGTCCTCGGAGCACCCACAGATACGCAGTATTTT.

This clonotype was seen many times. V is TRBV19 and J is TRBJ1-5, with TRBD1 identical over 7 bases. Per the germline V gene, CDR1 is LNHDA and CDR2 is SQIVND (reference sequence). Losses at the gene ends were 2 bases for V and 1 base for J; bases not matched to a gene: 2. The CDR3 has 15 amino acids. The CDR3 DNA follows: TGTGCCAGTAGTATAAGAGGGGGCAGCAATCAGCCCCAGCATTTT. Its protein product is CASSIRGGSNQPQHF.

The table lists this clonotype with many counts. The chain couples TRBV27 to TRBJ1-6; D is undetermined. Germline loops: CDR1 MNHEY, CDR2 SMNVEV (reference sequence). Deletions cut 5 bases from V and 9 bases from J, with 17 bases between. The CDR3 contains 15 residues. This CDR3 is CASSPGRGGGSPLHF. CDR3 nucleotide sequence: TGTGCCAGCAGTCCCGGACGGGGAGGAGGTTCACCCCTCCACTTT.

This clonotype was recorded many times. The chain is built from TRBV20-1 and TRBJ2-5, with 8 bases fitting TRBD2. Per the germline V gene, CDR1 is DFQATT and CDR2 is SNEGSKA (reference sequence). This CDR3 contains 16 residues. V shed 0 bases, J shed 5 bases, and the junction held 11 bases outside the gene matches. The CDR3 DNA follows: TGCAGTGCTAGAGATTGGTCCAGCGGGAGTAGGGAGACCCAGTACTTC. The encoded protein is CSARDWSSGSRETQYF.

This clonotype was seen ten or more times. The rearrangement uses TRBV28 and TRBJ2-3, with D uncertain. The CDR3 length is 14 residues. V was clipped by 5 bases and J by 2 bases, with 11 bases between them. CDR1 is MDHEN, CDR2 SYDVKM, per germline. The CDR3 nucleotides read TGTGCCAGCAGTCCCCGCGACCTCACAGATACGCAGTATTTT. Translated, it gives CASSPRDLTDTQYF.

The CDR3 DNA reads TGTGCCAGCAGTGAAGGGACAGGGGGTGTTCAGCCCCAGCATTTT. Its translation: CASSEGTGGVQPQHF. The chain employs TRBV6-1 and TRBJ1-5; TRBD1 agrees at 10 bases. CDR1 is MNHNS and CDR2 is SASEGT in the germline V gene. The CDR3 has 15 amino acids. J was trimmed by 6 bases and V by 1 base; bases with no gene match: 3.

This clonotype was detected only a few times. V gene TRBV5-1 combines with J gene TRBJ2-7, with 11 bases that match TRBD2. Germline trimming cut 0 bases from V and 3 bases from J; bases unmatched to any gene: 5. CDR1 SGHRS and CDR2 YFSETQ come from the germline V gene. The CDR3 runs 16 residues. CDR3 bases: TGCGCCAGCAGCTTGGTACTAGCGGGAGCGGGCTACGAGCAGTACTTC. It translates to CASSLVLAGAGYEQYF.

At least ten counts were recorded for this clonotype. The V call is TRBV6-1, the J call TRBJ2-5; 7 bases map to TRBD1. In germline, CDR1 is MNHNS, CDR2 SASEGT. V dropped 6 bases and J dropped 5; count of bases not matched to a gene: 15. This CDR3 is 16 amino acids long. The CDR3 nucleotides read TGTGCCAGCAGAAAGCCAGACGCAAGGGGGCGGGAGACCCAGTACTTC. Amino acids: CASRKPDARGRETQYF.

In its sample, this clonotype was seen many times. This chain connects TRBV19 to TRBJ2-6, with TRBD1 matching 8 bases. This CDR3 has 16 amino acids. Trimming took 5 bases from V and 2 from J; bases not matched to a gene: 5. CDR1 LNHDA and CDR2 SQIVND come from the germline V gene (reference sequence). Here the CDR3 reads CASSAPTGAGANVLTF. CDR3 in DNA: TGTGCCAGTAGTGCCCCGACAGGGGCTGGGGCCAACGTCCTGACTTTC.

This clonotype was counted many times. The chain has TRBV28 and TRBJ2-7, with D uncertain. Trimming pared 0 bases from V and 3 bases from J, leaving 15 bases between. Germline loops: CDR1 MDHEN, CDR2 SYDVKM. The CDR3 runs 16 residues. The CDR3 nucleotides read TGTGCCAGCAGTTTATGGTCAGCGAAATATCTCTACGAGCAGTACTTC. Translated, it gives CASSLWSAKYLYEQYF. Combining the CDR3 with reference TRBV28 and TRBJ2-7 gives the whole variable domain DVKVTQSSRYLVKRTGEKVFLECVQDMDHENMFWYRQDPGLGLRLIYFSYDVKMKEKGDIPEGYSVSREKKERFSLILESASTNQTSMYLCASSLWSAKYLYEQYFGPGTRLTVT.

This clonotype showed up many times. V is TRBV7-6 and J is TRBJ2-1, with TRBD2 matching over 9 bases. Germline-derived CDR1 and CDR2 are SGHVS and FNYEAQ. V gave up 1 base and J gave up 4 bases; unmatched junction bases: 5. The CDR3 runs to 16 residues. In DNA form, the CDR3 reads TGTGCCAGCAGCTTAGGACGGGGACTAGCATACAATGAGCAGTTCTTC. Translating it yields CASSLGRGLAYNEQFF. Full variable domain (outside the CDR3, taken from reference TRBV7-6 and TRBJ2-1): GAGVSQSPRYKVTKRGQDVALRCDPISGHVSLYWYRQALGQGPEFLTYFNYEAQQDKSGLPNDRFSAERPEGSISTLTIQRTEQRDSAMYRCASSLGRGLAYNEQFFGPGTRLTVL.

The chain is built from TRBV5-1 and TRBJ2-1; 9 bases are a match to TRBD1. The CDR3 sequence is 14 residues long. Germline V gives CDR1 SGHRS, CDR2 YFSETQ. The V segment lost 0 bases and the J segment 9 bases; nucleotides outside the gene matches: 4. The CDR3 reads CASSLGQGVGEQFF. The CDR3 DNA sequence: TGCGCCAGCAGCTTGGGACAGGGGGTCGGTGAGCAGTTCTTC.

This clonotype has a count of ten or more. This chain links TRBV20-1 with TRBJ2-5; a possible D gene is TRBD1 (6 bases). Germline V gene lookup returns CDR1 DFQATT and CDR2 SNEGSKA (reference sequence). The V end was cut by 8 bases, the J end by 1 base, with 17 bases between. The CDR3 runs 14 residues. Here the CDR3 DNA reads TGCAGTTTTACGCTCAACAGGGTCCAAGAGACCCAGTACTTC. Translation gives CSFTLNRVQETQYF.

This clonotype showed up many times. The chain carries TRBV10-2 and TRBJ2-1; D is perhaps TRBD1 or TRBD2 (6 bases each). Deletions cut 7 bases from V and 8 bases from J, with 27 bases between. Per germline, CDR1 WSHSY and CDR2 SAAADI. This CDR3 is 17 amino acids long. The CDR3 region is CASTDRPELPKRDEQFF. CDR3 nucleotide sequence: TGCGCCAGCACCGACAGGCCCGAGCTCCCGAAGCGGGATGAGCAGTTCTTC.

V is TRBV30 and J is TRBJ2-5; perhaps TRBD2 as D (6 bases). The V gene's germline CDR1 is GTSNPN and CDR2 SVGIG (reference sequence). The CDR3 consists of 12 residues. V was pared by 5 bases and J by 5 bases, with 12 bases between. CDR3 sequence (DNA): TGTGCCTGGGGGGAGGTTCTGGAGACCCAGTACTTC. It yields the protein CAWGEVLETQYF.

Many counts were recorded for this clonotype. The chain carries TRBV30 and TRBJ2-7; TRBD1 agrees at 8 bases. The CDR3 consists of 12 residues. Germline V gene data show CDR1 as GTSNPN and CDR2 as SVGIG (reference sequence). J gave up 7 bases and V 2 bases, and 4 bases lay outside the gene matches. CDR3 loop: CAWSPGGAEQYF. In nucleotides, the CDR3 is TGTGCCTGGAGTCCAGGGGGCGCGGAGCAGTACTTC.

This clonotype was seen only a few times. The V gene is TRBV3-1, the J gene TRBJ1-5, with D tentatively TRBD1 (5 bases). This CDR3 is 14 amino acids long. Germline loops: CDR1 LGHDT, CDR2 YNNKEL (reference sequence). Deletions cut 8 bases from V and 9 bases from J, with 20 bases between. For the CDR3, the DNA is TGTGCCAGCGGCCCGACAGTTTCCCAAGGGCCCCAGCATTTT. Its translation is CASGPTVSQGPQHF. The complete variable domain, with remaining parts taken from reference TRBV3-1 and TRBJ1-5, reads DTAVSQTPKYLVTQMGNDKSIKCEQNLGHDTMYWYKQDSKKFLKIMFSYNNKELIINETVPNRFSPKSPDKAHLNLHINSLELGDSAVYFCASGPTVSQGPQHFGDGTRLSIL.

This clonotype has ten or more counts. The chain recombines TRBV12-3 or TRBV12-4 with TRBJ1-5; TRBD1 agrees at 9 bases. The CDR3 is made up of 14 amino acids. V lost 5 bases and J lost 2; bases outside the gene matches: 1. DNA of the CDR3: TGTGCCAGCAGTCGGACAGGGGGCAATCAGCCCCAGCATTTT. Protein product: CASSRTGGNQPQHF.